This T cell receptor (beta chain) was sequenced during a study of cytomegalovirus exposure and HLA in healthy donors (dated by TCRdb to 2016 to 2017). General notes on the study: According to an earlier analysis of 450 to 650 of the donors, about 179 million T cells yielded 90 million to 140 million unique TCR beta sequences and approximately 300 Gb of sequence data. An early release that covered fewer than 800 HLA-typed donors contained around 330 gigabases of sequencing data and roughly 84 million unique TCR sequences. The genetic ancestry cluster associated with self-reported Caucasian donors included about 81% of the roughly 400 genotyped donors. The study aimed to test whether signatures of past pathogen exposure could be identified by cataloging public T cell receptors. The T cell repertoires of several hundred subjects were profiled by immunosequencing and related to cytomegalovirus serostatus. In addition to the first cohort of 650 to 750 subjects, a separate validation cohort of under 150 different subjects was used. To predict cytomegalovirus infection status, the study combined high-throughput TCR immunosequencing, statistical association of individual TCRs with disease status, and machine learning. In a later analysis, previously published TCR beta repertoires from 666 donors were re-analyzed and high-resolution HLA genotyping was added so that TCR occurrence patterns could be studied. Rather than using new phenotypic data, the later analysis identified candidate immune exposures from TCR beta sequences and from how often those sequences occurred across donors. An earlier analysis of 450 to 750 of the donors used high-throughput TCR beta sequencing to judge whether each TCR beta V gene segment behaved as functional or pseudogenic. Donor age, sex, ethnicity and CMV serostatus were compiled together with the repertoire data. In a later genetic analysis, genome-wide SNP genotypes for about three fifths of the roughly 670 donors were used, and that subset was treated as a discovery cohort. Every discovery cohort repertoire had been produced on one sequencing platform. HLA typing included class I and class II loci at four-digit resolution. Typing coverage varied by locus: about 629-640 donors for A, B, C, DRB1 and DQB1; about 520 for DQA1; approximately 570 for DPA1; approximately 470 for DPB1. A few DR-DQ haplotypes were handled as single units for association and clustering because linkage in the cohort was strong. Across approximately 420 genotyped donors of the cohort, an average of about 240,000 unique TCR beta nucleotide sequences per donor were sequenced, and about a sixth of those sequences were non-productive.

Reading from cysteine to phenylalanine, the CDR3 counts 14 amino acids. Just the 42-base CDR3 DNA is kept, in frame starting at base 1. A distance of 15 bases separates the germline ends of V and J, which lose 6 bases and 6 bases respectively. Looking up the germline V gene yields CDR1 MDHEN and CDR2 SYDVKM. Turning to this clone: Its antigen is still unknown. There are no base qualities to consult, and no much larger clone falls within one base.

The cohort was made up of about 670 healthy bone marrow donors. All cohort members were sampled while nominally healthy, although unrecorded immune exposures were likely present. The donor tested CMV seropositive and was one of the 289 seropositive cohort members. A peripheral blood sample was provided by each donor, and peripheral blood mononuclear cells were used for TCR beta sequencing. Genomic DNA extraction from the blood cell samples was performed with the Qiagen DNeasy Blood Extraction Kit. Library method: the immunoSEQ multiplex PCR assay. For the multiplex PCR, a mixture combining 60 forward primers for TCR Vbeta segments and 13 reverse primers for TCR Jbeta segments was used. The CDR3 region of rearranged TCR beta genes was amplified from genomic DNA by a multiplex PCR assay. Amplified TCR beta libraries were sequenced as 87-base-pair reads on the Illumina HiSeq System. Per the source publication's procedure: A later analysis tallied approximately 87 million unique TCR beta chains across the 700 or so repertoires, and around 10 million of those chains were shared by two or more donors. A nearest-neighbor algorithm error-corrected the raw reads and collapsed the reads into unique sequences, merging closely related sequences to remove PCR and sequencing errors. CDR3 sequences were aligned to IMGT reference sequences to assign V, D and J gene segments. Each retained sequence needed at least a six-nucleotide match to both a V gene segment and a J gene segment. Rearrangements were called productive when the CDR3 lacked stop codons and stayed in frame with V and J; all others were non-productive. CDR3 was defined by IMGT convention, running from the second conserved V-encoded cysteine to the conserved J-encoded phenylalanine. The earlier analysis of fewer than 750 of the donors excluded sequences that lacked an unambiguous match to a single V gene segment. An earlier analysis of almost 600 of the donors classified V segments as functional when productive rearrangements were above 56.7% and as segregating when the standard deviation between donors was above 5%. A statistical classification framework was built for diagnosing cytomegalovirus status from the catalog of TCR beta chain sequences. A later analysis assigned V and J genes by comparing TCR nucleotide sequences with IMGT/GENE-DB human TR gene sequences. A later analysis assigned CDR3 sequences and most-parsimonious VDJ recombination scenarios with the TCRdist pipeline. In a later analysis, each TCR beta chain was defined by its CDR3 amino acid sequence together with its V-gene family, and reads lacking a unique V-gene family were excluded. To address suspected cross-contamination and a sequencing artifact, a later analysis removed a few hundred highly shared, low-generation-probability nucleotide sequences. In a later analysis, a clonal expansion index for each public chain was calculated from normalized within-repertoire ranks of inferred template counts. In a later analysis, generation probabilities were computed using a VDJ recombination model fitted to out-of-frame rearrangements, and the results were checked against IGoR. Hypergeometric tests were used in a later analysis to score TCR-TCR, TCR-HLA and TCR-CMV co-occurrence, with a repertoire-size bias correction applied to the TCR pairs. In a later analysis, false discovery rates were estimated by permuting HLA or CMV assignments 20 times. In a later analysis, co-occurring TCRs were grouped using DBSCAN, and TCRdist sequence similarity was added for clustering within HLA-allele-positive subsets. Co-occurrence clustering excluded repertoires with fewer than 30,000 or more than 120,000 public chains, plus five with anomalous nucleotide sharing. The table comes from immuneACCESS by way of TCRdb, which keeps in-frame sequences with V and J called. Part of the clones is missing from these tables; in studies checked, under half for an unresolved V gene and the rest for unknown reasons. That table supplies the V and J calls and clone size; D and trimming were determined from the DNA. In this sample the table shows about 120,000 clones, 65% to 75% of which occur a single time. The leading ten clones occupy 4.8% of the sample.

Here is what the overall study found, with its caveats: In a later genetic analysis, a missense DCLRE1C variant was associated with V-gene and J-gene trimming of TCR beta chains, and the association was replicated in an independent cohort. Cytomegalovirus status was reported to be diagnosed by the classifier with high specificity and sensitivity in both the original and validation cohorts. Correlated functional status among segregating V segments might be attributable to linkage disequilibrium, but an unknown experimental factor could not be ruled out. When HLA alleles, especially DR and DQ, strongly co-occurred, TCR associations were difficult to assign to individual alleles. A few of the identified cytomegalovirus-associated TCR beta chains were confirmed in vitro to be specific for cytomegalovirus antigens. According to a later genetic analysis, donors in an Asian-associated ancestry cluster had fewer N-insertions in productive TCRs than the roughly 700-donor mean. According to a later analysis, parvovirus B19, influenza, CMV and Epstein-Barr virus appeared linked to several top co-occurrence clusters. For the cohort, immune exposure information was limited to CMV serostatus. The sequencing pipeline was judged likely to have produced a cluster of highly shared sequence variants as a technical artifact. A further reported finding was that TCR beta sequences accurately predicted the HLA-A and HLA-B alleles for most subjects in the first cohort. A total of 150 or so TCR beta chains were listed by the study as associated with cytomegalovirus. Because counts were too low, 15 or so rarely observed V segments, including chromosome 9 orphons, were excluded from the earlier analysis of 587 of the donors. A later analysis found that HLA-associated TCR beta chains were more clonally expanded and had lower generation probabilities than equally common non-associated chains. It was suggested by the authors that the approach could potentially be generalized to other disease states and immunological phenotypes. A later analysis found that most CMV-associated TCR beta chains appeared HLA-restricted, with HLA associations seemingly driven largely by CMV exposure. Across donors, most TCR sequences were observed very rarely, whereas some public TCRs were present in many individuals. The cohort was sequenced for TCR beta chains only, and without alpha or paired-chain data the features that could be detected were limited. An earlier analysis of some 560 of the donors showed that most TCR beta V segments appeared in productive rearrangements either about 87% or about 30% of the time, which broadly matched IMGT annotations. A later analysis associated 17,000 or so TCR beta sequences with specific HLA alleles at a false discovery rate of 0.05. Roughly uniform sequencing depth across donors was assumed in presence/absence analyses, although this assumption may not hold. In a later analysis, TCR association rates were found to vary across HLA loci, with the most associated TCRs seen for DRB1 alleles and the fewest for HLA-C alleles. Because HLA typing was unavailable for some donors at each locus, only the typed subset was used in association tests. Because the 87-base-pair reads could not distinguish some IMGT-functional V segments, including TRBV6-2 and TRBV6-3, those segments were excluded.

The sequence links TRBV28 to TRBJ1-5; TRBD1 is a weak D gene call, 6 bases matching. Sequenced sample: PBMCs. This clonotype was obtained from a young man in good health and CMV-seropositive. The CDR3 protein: CASRDGQYSQPQHF. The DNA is TGTGCCAGCAGGGATGGACAGTACAGTCAGCCCCAGCATTTT.